This is a list of T cell receptor beta chains from one sample in a study of cytomegalovirus exposure and HLA in healthy donors. Here immunoSEQ multiplex PCR was the method, and the copy in TCRdb shows in-frame clones only, minus some. The data show about 180,000 clones, with just under 80% seen just once and about 1.9% held by the top ten. Sequencing was done on a sample of PBMCs. These receptor sequences come from a woman in her 30s in good health and CMV-seronegative. Each CDR3 is given with its conserved first and last residue. D genes are given only for firm matches. Some rows have no size entry. The others give once, few or many, or a class for an expanded clone.

TRBV27	NA	NA	TRBJ2-7	CASSPRGWNEQYF	TGTGCCAGCAGCCCGCGGGGATGGAACGAGCAGTACTTC
TRBV6-5	TRBD2	NA	TRBJ2-5	CASSYLAGSEATQYF	TGTGCCAGCAGTTACTTAGCGGGATCCGAGGCGACCCAGTACTTC
TRBV4-1	NA	NA	TRBJ2-1	CASSQDRSLARLFF	TGCGCCAGCAGCCAAGATCGTAGCCTGGCCCGGTTGTTCTTC
TRBV10-1	TRBD2	few	TRBJ2-3	CASSDLAGADTQYF	TGCGCCAGCAGTGACCTAGCGGGGGCAGATACGCAGTATTTT
TRBV5-6	NA	NA	TRBJ2-5	CASTLRGQETQYF	TGTGCCAGCACCCTTCGGGGTCAGGAGACCCAGTACTTC
TRBV9	TRBD2	NA	TRBJ2-5	CASSIGTSGARETQYF	TGTGCCAGCAGCATTGGGACTAGCGGGGCCCGTGAGACCCAGTACTTC
TRBV2	NA	NA	TRBJ1-6	CASSDRDGNSPLHF	TGTGCCAGCAGTGACAGGGATGGTAATTCACCCCTCCACTTT
TRBV10-3	NA	NA	TRBJ2-3	CAISQTDTQYF	TGTGCCATCAGTCAAACAGATACGCAGTATTTT
TRBV12-5	NA	NA	TRBJ2-7	CASGSPRSYEQYF	TGTGCTAGTGGTTCTCCCCGGTCCTACGAGCAGTACTTC
TRBV7-8	NA	NA	TRBJ1-5	CASSRLEGGGQPQHF	TGTGCCAGCAGCCGACTGGAGGGGGGGGGTCAGCCCCAGCATTTT
TRBV10-3	TRBD2	NA	TRBJ2-7	CAISEFSGTSAFSYEQYF	TGTGCCATCAGTGAGTTTTCCGGGACTAGCGCGTTCTCCTACGAGCAGTACTTC
TRBV4-1	NA	NA	TRBJ2-7	CASSQRRGRSYEQYF	TGCGCCAGCAGCCAACGAAGGGGAAGGTCCTACGAGCAGTACTTC
TRBV7-9	NA	NA	TRBJ1-1	CASSLGVVAFF	TGTGCCAGCAGCTTGGGAGTTGTAGCTTTCTTT
TRBV7-9	NA	NA	TRBJ1-5	CASSFSHQSGIHQPQHF	TGTGCCAGCAGCTTTTCTCACCAGAGCGGGATACATCAGCCCCAGCATTTT
TRBV19	NA	NA	TRBJ1-5	CASSQGWGNQPQHF	TGTGCCAGTAGCCAGGGTTGGGGCAATCAGCCCCAGCATTTT
TRBV5-1	NA	once	TRBJ2-7	CASSSGQYEQYF	TGCGCCAGCAGCTCAGGACAGTACGAGCAGTACTTC
TRBV10-3	NA	few	TRBJ1-5	CAISELVGGQPQHF	TGTGCCATCAGTGAACTAGTGGGGGGGCAGCCCCAGCATTTT
TRBV6-5	NA	NA	TRBJ1-3	CASSYGGGGNTIYF	TGTGCCAGCAGTTACGGCGGGGGGGGAAACACCATATATTTT
TRBV7-6	NA	NA	TRBJ1-5	CASSSGHQPQHF	TGTGCCAGCAGCTCAGGGCATCAGCCCCAGCATTTT
TRBV6-1	NA	NA	TRBJ1-5	CASSETGNPNQPQHF	TGTGCCAGCAGTGAAACAGGGAATCCAAATCAGCCCCAGCATTTT
TRBV10-2	NA	once	TRBJ2-2	CASTRTRTGELFF	TGCGCCAGCACCAGGACTCGGACCGGGGAGCTGTTTTTT
TRBV11-2	TRBD1	NA	TRBJ2-2	CASSSIRGTGELFF	TGTGCCAGCAGCTCGATCAGGGGGACCGGGGAGCTGTTTTTT
TRBV2	TRBD1	few	TRBJ2-7	CASSVGGLSSYEQYF	TGTGCCAGCAGTGTAGGGGGCCTGAGCTCCTACGAGCAGTACTTC
TRBV10-3	TRBD2	NA	TRBJ2-3	CAITGGPSGGVSPQYF	TGTGCCATCACCGGAGGGCCCAGCGGGGGGGTGAGTCCGCAGTATTTT
TRBV4-3	NA	few	TRBJ1-2	CASSPEAQGPLYGYTF	TGCGCCAGCAGCCCAGAGGCCCAGGGGCCCCTCTATGGCTACACCTTC
TRBV7-2	TRBD1	NA	TRBJ1-2	CASSPGQVRSGYTF	TGTGCCAGCAGCCCCGGACAGGTTCGGAGTGGCTACACCTTC
TRBV7-9	TRBD1	NA	TRBJ2-5	CASSFGTGGGETQYF	TGTGCCAGCAGCTTCGGGACAGGGGGTGGTGAGACCCAGTACTTC
TRBV6-1	TRBD2	NA	TRBJ2-7	CASSDLGGRASYEQYF	TGTGCCAGCAGTGATCTAGGAGGGAGGGCCTCCTACGAGCAGTACTTC
TRBV30	TRBD1	NA	TRBJ1-2	CAWTGDRANYGYTF	TGTGCCTGGACTGGGGACAGGGCTAACTATGGCTACACCTTC
TRBV4-2	TRBD2	NA	TRBJ2-7	CASSQRGRGDHEQYF	TGTGCCAGCAGCCAAAGAGGGCGGGGGGACCACGAGCAGTACTTC
TRBV4-2	NA	NA	TRBJ1-1	CASSQGRGSWTEAFF	TGTGCCAGCAGCCAAGGTCGGGGGAGCTGGACTGAAGCTTTCTTT
TRBV7-2	TRBD1	once	TRBJ1-1	CASSRDRASGNTEAFF	TGTGCCAGCAGCCGGGACAGGGCCTCGGGGAACACTGAAGCTTTCTTT
TRBV6-1	TRBD2	NA	TRBJ2-1	CASSPSGVNEQFF	TGTGCCAGCAGTCCAAGCGGGGTCAATGAGCAGTTCTTC
TRBV7-8	NA	NA	TRBJ2-2	CASRKPLNTGELFF	TGTGCCAGCAGGAAGCCTTTGAACACCGGGGAGCTGTTTTTT
TRBV18	TRBD1	NA	TRBJ2-2	CASSPDQGVISGELFF	TGTGCCAGCTCACCAGACCAGGGGGTTATCTCCGGGGAGCTGTTTTTT
TRBV19	NA	few	TRBJ1-5	CASTPDRVQPQHF	TGTGCCAGTACCCCCGATCGGGTTCAGCCCCAGCATTTT
TRBV11-2	NA	NA	TRBJ2-7	CASVPDRYSYEQYF	TGTGCCAGCGTCCCAGACAGGTATTCCTACGAGCAGTACTTC
TRBV29-1	TRBD1	NA	TRBJ1-2	CSADRQGVHGYTF	TGCAGCGCCGACCGACAGGGGGTGCATGGCTACACCTTC
TRBV5-1	NA	once	TRBJ2-2	CASSLGPDKANTGELFF	TGCGCCAGCAGCTTGGGACCTGACAAGGCGAACACCGGGGAGCTGTTTTTT
TRBV18	NA	NA	TRBJ2-3	CASSPGGGGGTDTQYF	TGTGCCAGCTCACCCGGGGGCGGGGGCGGCACAGATACGCAGTATTTT
TRBV9	TRBD1	few	TRBJ1-3	CASSVAGTGGGRNSGNTIYF	TGTGCCAGCAGCGTAGCTGGGACAGGGGGCGGCAGGAACTCTGGAAACACCATATATTTT
TRBV13	NA	NA	TRBJ1-5	CASSFGGGSNQPQHF	TGTGCCAGCAGCTTCGGTGGGGGGAGCAATCAGCCCCAGCATTTT
TRBV6-1	TRBD1	NA	TRBJ1-2	CASSEGDSFGYTF	TGTGCCAGCAGTGAAGGGGACAGCTTTGGCTACACCTTC
TRBV4-1	NA	NA	TRBJ2-2	CASSQDLDSSNTGELFF	TGCGCCAGCAGCCAAGATTTGGACAGTTCGAACACCGGGGAGCTGTTTTTT
TRBV6-5	TRBD2	NA	TRBJ2-3	CASRLAGGPADTQYF	TGTGCCAGTAGATTAGCGGGGGGGCCGGCAGATACGCAGTATTTT
TRBV5-6	TRBD1	NA	TRBJ1-1	CASSPDRGIRNTEAFF	TGTGCCAGCAGCCCGGACAGGGGGATCCGGAACACTGAAGCTTTCTTT
TRBV5-8	TRBD2	NA	TRBJ2-3	CASSGGLAGADTQYF	TGTGCCAGCAGCGGGGGACTAGCGGGGGCAGATACGCAGTATTTT
TRBV7-9	NA	NA	TRBJ2-2	CASSLALTGNTGELFF	TGTGCCAGCAGCTTAGCTCTTACAGGGAACACCGGGGAGCTGTTTTTT
TRBV5-8	TRBD1	NA	TRBJ1-1	CASSSYRGVNTEAFF	TGTGCCAGCAGCTCTTACAGGGGGGTGAACACTGAAGCTTTCTTT
TRBV7-8	TRBD2	NA	TRBJ2-3	CASSLAPRLAGGYRGLDTQYF	TGTGCCAGCAGCTTAGCGCCCCGGCTAGCGGGGGGGTATCGGGGATTAGATACGCAGTATTTT
TRBV4-2	NA	few	TRBJ2-7	CASSHLTSPEQYF	TGTGCCAGCAGCCACCTGACTAGTCCCGAGCAGTACTTC
TRBV6-6	TRBD1	NA	TRBJ2-7	CASRAGTGGEQYF	TGTGCCAGCAGAGCCGGGACAGGGGGCGAGCAGTACTTC
TRBV19	TRBD1	NA	TRBJ2-7	CASSSGQGGYEQYF	TGTGCCAGTAGCTCCGGACAGGGCGGTTACGAGCAGTACTTC